This TCR beta chain appears in the sequencing data of a study of T-cell reconstitution after alpha-beta-depleted transplantation in children. The germline V gene has CDR1 MNHNS and CDR2 SASEGT. This CDR3 is 14 amino acids long. V dropped 7 bases and J dropped 5 bases, with 18 bases sitting between them. Study findings and constraints: In patients about two months after transplant, alpha-beta T cells reportedly arose from several hundred expanded graft clones. For some patients, TCRbeta diversity was high at day 60 because of recipient T cells and thymic progenitors that survived. Fresh T-cell production supplied most of the T-cell counts and diversity seen one year after transplant.

Remarks on this clonotype: Its matching antigen is unknown.

This sample's TCRbeta library carried unique molecular identifier barcodes. TCRdb passed the PCR reads through MiXCR, listing each CDR3 protein once. The sample holds approximately 800,000 distinct CDR3 sequences, less than 20% seen once. The chain joins TRBV6-1 to TRBJ2-7; a weak D match, TRBD2 (5 bases). The material sequenced was PBMCs, mostly from graft donor cells, taken 360 days after TCRalphabeta/CD19-depleted stem cell transplant. The clonotype was recovered from a male patient younger than 18 who had a stem cell transplant for acute lymphoblastic leukemia, so the T cells may come from the graft donor. CDR3 nucleotides: TGTGCCAGCACCGACGGGTGGGAGCACCACGAGCAGTACTTC. It specifies CASTDGWEHHEQYF.